This is a list of T cell receptor beta chains from one sample in a study of chemoradiotherapy in HPV16-positive cancers. Measured with immunoSEQ multiplex PCR; TCRdb has only the in-frame clones, and not every one. Seen here are tens of thousands of clones, about 89% observed once, and the top ten hold about 2.1%. The source material was blood, sampled from a patient who underwent chemoradiotherapy. These receptor sequences come from a human donor with HPV-associated anogenital cancer. CDR3s include the opening cysteine and the closing phenylalanine or tryptophan. The D gene is left open where the match is weak. Where a row states a size, it is once, few, many or the class of an expanded clone; other rows omit it.

CDR3 DNA	CDR3 protein	J gene	clone size	V gene	D gene
TGTGCCAGCAGCACCCGGACAGGCATCTACACCTTC	CASSTRTGIYTF	TRBJ1-2	.	TRBV5-6	TRBD1
TGCAGCGTCAAGGGACTAGCTCAGGGTGGTCCAGATACGCAGTATTTT	CSVKGLAQGGPDTQYF	TRBJ2-3	once	TRBV29-1	TRBD2
TGTGCCAGCAGTTACTCCGCCGGAAACACAGATACGCAGTATTTT	CASSYSAGNTDTQYF	TRBJ2-3	.	TRBV6-6	.
TGCGCCAGCCACAACCGACAGGGGGTTATGTCTGGGGCCAACGTCCTGACTTTC	CASHNRQGVMSGANVLTF	TRBJ2-6	.	TRBV5-1	TRBD1
TGTGCCAGCAGTTTAGTAAGGGAAAAACTGTTTTTT	CASSLVREKLFF	TRBJ1-4	.	TRBV28	.
TGTGCCAGCAGCAATCATAAGGGGAGCAATCAGCCCCAGCATTTT	CASSNHKGSNQPQHF	TRBJ1-5	once	TRBV21-1	.
TGTGCCAGCTCACCCGTAGGGGGGTTTCGAGCTAATGGCTACACCTTC	CASSPVGGFRANGYTF	TRBJ1-2	.	TRBV18	.
TGTGCCAGCAGCCAAAGGACAGGGCACTATGGCTACACCTTC	CASSQRTGHYGYTF	TRBJ1-2	.	TRBV7-9	TRBD1
TGTGCCACTAGCGGGACATTTAATGAGCAGTTCTTC	CATSGTFNEQFF	TRBJ2-1	.	TRBV19	TRBD2
TGTGCCAGTAGTTCCCCAGCGGGAAGGACCGGGGAGCTGTTTTTT	CASSSPAGRTGELFF	TRBJ2-2	.	TRBV19	TRBD2